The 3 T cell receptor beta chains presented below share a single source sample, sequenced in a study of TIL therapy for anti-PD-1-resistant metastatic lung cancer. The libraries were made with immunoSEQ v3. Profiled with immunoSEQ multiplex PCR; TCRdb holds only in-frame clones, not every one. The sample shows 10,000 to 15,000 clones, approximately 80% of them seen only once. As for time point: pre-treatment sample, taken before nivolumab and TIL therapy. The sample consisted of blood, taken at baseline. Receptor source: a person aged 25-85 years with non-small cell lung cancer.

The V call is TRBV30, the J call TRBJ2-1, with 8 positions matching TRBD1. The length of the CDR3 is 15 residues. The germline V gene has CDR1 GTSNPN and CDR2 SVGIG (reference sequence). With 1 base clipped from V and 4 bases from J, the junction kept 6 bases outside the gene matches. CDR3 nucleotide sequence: TGTGCCTGGAGTGCCGACAGGGGCCCTTACAATGAGCAGTTCTTC. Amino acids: CAWSADRGPYNEQFF. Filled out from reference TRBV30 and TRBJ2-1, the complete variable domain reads SQTIHQWPATLVQPVGSPLSLECTVEGTSNPNLYWYRQAAGRGLQLLFYSVGIGQISSEVPQNLSASRPQDRQFILSSKKLLLSDSGFYLCAWSADRGPYNEQFFGPGTRLTVL.

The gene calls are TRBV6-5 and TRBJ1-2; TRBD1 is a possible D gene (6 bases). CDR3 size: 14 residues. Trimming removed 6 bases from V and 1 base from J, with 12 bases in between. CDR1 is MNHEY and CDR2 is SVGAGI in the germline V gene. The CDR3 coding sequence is TGTGCCAGCAGGAGGGGGGTTGGTAACTATGGCTACACCTTC. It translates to CASRRGVGNYGYTF.

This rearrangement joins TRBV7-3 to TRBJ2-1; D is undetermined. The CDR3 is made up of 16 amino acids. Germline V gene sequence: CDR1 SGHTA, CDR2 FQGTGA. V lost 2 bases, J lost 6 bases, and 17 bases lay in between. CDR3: CASSLGLAIGRNEQFF. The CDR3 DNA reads TGTGCCAGCAGCTTAGGTTTGGCGATCGGGCGCAATGAGCAGTTCTTC.